This T cell receptor (beta chain) was recorded in a study of blood T cell repertoires in COVID-19. For the study at large: From the United States, Italy and Spain came samples of acute and convalescent COVID-19. The cDNA or gDNA used as material had been derived from T cells, B-cell-depleted T cells, or PBMCs.

In the original workflow: Estimation of nucleated cell counts relied on the amplification of reference gene primers. Sequenced by immunoSEQ multiplex PCR; TCRdb stores in-frame clones only, minus some. Clonal size and the V and J genes are those of that table, whereas D and trimming came from the DNA. This table holds roughly 100,000 clones, 75% to 95% found once. The V end was cut by 6 bases, the J end by 4 bases, with 21 bases between. The CDR3 runs to 16 residues. Germline values: CDR1 PRHDT, CDR2 FYEKMQ (reference sequence). The chain has TRBV13 and TRBJ1-2; TRBD1 is a possible D gene (5 bases). The sample consisted of peripheral blood. The TCR originated in a human donor in a cohort sampled during active COVID-19. The CDR3 nucleotides are TGTGCCAGCAGTCACCTTGTTAGCGGGGCGTCCTATGGCTACACCTTC. Translation gives CASSHLVSGASYGYTF. Looking up the rest from reference TRBV13 and TRBJ1-2 gives the full variable domain: AAGVIQSPRHLIKEKRETATLKCYPIPRHDTVYWYQQGPGQDPQFLISFYEKMQSDKGSIPDRFSAQQFSDYHSELNMSSLELGDSALYFCASSHLVSGASYGYTFGSGTRLTVV.